This TCR beta chain was retrieved from a study of cytomegalovirus exposure and HLA in healthy donors. Findings and limits, study-wide: Certain indistinguishable V segments, among them TRBV6-2 and TRBV6-3, were excluded.

About this clone: Antigen specificity is unknown. The junction departs from germline at one end; a sequencing error may be responsible. Other DNA sequences in the same sample also yield this CDR3.

The CDR3 length is 15 residues. Germline CDR1 is SNHLY and CDR2 is FYNNEI. PCR was performed using 60 Vbeta and 13 Jbeta primers. Generated by immunoSEQ multiplex PCR, the TCRdb table keeps only in-frame clones and is missing some. The sample has about 140,000 clones, about 80% seen once. The rearrangement links TRBV2 to TRBJ1-1; 12 nucleotides line up with TRBD1. Sample: PBMCs. The origin of this receptor is a man in his thirties or forties in good health and CMV-seropositive. CDR3 in amino acids: CASSGDRGHDTEAFF. Here the CDR3 DNA reads TGTGCCAGCAGTGGGGACAGGGGGCACGACACTGAAGCTTTCTTC.